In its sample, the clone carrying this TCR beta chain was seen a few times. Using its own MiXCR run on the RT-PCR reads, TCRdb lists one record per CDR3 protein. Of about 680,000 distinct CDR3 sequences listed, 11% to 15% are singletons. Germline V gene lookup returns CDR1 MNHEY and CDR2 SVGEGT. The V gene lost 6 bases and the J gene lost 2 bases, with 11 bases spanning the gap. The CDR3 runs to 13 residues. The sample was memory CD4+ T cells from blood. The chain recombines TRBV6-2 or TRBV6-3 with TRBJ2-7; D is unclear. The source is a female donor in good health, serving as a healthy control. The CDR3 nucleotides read TGTGCCAGCAGCGAGATAGTAGCCTACGAGCAGTACTTC. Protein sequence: CASSEIVAYEQYF.